These 22 T cell receptor beta chains share one sample of origin, sequenced in a study of beta chain features in type 1 diabetes. Study-level points and caveats: Among patients with Type 1 diabetes, TCRB CDR3s were moderately but significantly shorter in every one of the four CD4+ subsets.

Every isolated RNA sample was fully reverse transcribed, so sequencing captured expressed TCRB transcripts. Here immunoSEQ multiplex PCR was the method, and the copy in TCRdb shows in-frame clones only, minus some. This sample has about 270,000 clones, with 14% found just once. No antigen has been assigned to these receptors. Specimen: naive CD4+ T cells from blood. The receptors here all came from a man aged 25 to 40 with type 1 diabetes.

This clone was seen a few times. This rearrangement joins TRBV12-5 to TRBJ2-1; 12 bases are a match to TRBD2. The CDR3 sequence is 15 residues long. Germline trimming cut 5 bases from V and 6 bases from J; bases unmatched to any gene: 5. The germline V gene has CDR1 LGHNT and CDR2 FRNRAP. This chain's CDR3 is CASGLGLAGFNEQFF. The CDR3 DNA sequence: TGTGCTAGTGGTCTCGGACTAGCGGGGTTCAATGAGCAGTTCTTC.

This clone was counted between two and nine times. V is TRBV5-1 and J is TRBJ2-7, with 8 bases that match TRBD2. Germline V gives CDR1 SGHRS, CDR2 YFSETQ. The CDR3 totals 14 residues. With V trimmed by 1 base and J by 4 bases, 4 bases remained unmatched. The CDR3 nucleotides are TGCGCCAGCAGCTTGACGGAGCGGGGGTACGAGCAGTACTTC. Translating it yields CASSLTERGYEQYF. Together with reference TRBV5-1 and TRBJ2-7, the CDR3 gives the full variable domain: KAGVTQTPRYLIKTRGQQVTLSCSPISGHRSVSWYQQTPGQGLQFLFEYFSETQRNKGNFPGRFSGRQFSNSRSEMNVSTLELGDSALYLCASSLTERGYEQYFGPGTRLTVT.

This clone was observed a few times. The CDR3 DNA is TGCGCCAGCAGCCAAGAAATAATCGCGGGACTTAACACAGATACGCAGTATTTT. This gives the protein CASSQEIIAGLNTDTQYF. This chain uses TRBV4-3 with TRBJ2-3; maybe TRBD2 (6 bases). Deletions cut 0 bases from V and 2 bases from J, with 18 bases between. This CDR3 has 18 residues. Looked up from germline, CDR1 is LGHNA and CDR2 is YSLEER.

The table lists this clone with a few counts. This chain links TRBV29-1 with TRBJ1-5; the D gene is possibly TRBD1 (5 bases). Germline lookup yields CDR1 SQVTM and CDR2 ANQGSEA. V lost 2 bases and J 7 bases, leaving 12 bases between the germline ends. The CDR3 totals 13 residues. The CDR3 protein is CSVEQGFGQPQHF. Written as DNA, the CDR3 is TGCAGCGTTGAACAGGGATTTGGCCAGCCCCAGCATTTT.

The CDR3 is CASSLVPRYGYTF. CDR3 DNA sequence: TGTGCCAGCAGCTTAGTCCCTCGGTATGGCTACACCTTC. The chain employs TRBV11-1 and TRBJ1-2; D not certain. The germline CDR1 and CDR2 sequences are SGHAT and FQDESV (reference sequence). The length of the CDR3 is 13 residues. V was pared by 1 base and J by 5 bases, with 8 bases between.

V and J are TRBV9 and TRBJ2-2; D is undetermined. The CDR3 sequence is 15 residues long. Trimming removed 0 bases from V and 0 bases from J, with 6 bases in between. Germline CDR1 SGDLS, CDR2 YYNGEE. DNA of the CDR3: TGTGCCAGCAGCGTAGGCAGTTCGAACACCGGGGAGCTGTTTTTT. Encoded protein: CASSVGSSNTGELFF.

The chain is built from TRBV29-1 and TRBJ1-2, with TRBD1 as a possible D gene (6 bases). The CDR3 runs 14 residues. Trimming pared 5 bases from V and 6 bases from J, leaving 19 bases between. CDR1 is SQVTM and CDR2 is ANQGSEA in the germline V gene. CDR3 nucleotides: TGCAGCGTTTATGCCAATAAGGGGGTCCATGGCTACACCTTC. The encoded protein is CSVYANKGVHGYTF.

This clone was detected many times. The chain uses TRBV23-1 and TRBJ2-7; 8 bases are a match to TRBD1. TRBV23-1 is given ORF status, its function remaining uncertain. CDR3 length: 15 amino acids. Trimming at V came to 8 bases and at J to 2 bases, leaving 11 bases not matched to a gene. DNA of the CDR3: TGCGCCAGCGGACCCCTCGGACAGGGTCCCTACGAGCAGTACTTC. Protein product: CASGPLGQGPYEQYF.

In DNA form, the CDR3 reads TGTGCCAGCAGGAAAAAATTACCGGTTAATGAGCAGTTCTTC. Protein product: CASRKKLPVNEQFF. The rearrangement joins TRBV7-2 to TRBJ2-1; D unclear. This CDR3 spans 14 amino acids. Trimming stripped 6 bases from V and 7 bases from J, with 16 bases between. Per the germline V gene, CDR1 is SGHTA and CDR2 is FQGNSA.

This clone was seen a handful of times. V and J are TRBV6-6 and TRBJ2-7, with D perhaps TRBD1 (7 bases). Trimming left V 5 bases short and J 6 bases short, with 20 bases between. Germline values: CDR1 MNHNY, CDR2 SVGAGI (reference sequence). The CDR3 contains 15 residues. The CDR3 region has the DNA TGTGCCAGCAGTAAACGACAGGGAGGTACGCTCGAGCAGTACTTC. Its translation: CASSKRQGGTLEQYF.

V and J are TRBV5-6 and TRBJ2-7; tentatively, D is TRBD1 (7 bases). The CDR3 spans 13 residues. V was trimmed by 3 bases and J by 9 bases, leaving 16 bases between them. Germline values: CDR1 SGHDT, CDR2 YYEEEE. For the CDR3, the DNA is TGTGCCAGCAGCTCACAGCAGGGGGGACGGCAGTACTTC. This translates into CASSSQQGGRQYF.

The gene calls are TRBV11-2 and TRBJ2-1; 11 bases agree with TRBD2. The junction had 11 bases not matched to a gene; V was cut back by 3 bases and J by 10 bases. The CDR3 consists of 16 residues. Looked up from germline, CDR1 is SGHAT and CDR2 is FQNNGV. The CDR3 loop reads CASSFTTSGSAGEQFF. Written as DNA, the CDR3 is TGTGCCAGCAGCTTCACTACTAGCGGGAGTGCGGGAGAGCAGTTCTTC.

The chain joins TRBV15 to TRBJ2-5, with TRBD2 matching 10 bases. Trimming at V came to 6 bases and at J to 4 bases, leaving 5 bases not matched to a gene. The CDR3 covers 14 residues. Per germline, CDR1 LNHNV and CDR2 YYDKDF (reference sequence). CDR3 region: CATRTSSGGETQYF. CDR3 nucleotides: TGTGCCACCAGGACCTCTAGCGGGGGAGAGACCCAGTACTTC.

The CDR3 is CASSFRDRAYNEQFF. In DNA form, the CDR3 reads TGTGCCAGCAGTTTTCGCGACAGGGCCTACAATGAGCAGTTCTTC. This rearrangement joins TRBV5-6 to TRBJ2-1; 7 positions agree with TRBD1. This CDR3 spans 15 amino acids. V shed 5 bases and J 2 bases; nucleotides not matched to a gene: 7. Germline lookup yields CDR1 SGHDT and CDR2 YYEEEE.

Only a few counts were recorded for this clone. J is TRBJ2-7 and V is TRBV18, with 9 bases fitting TRBD1. V dropped 0 bases and J dropped 5; count of bases not matched to a gene: 5. Germline V gene data show CDR1 as KGHSH and CDR2 as LQKENI. CDR3 length equals 15 residues. The CDR3 DNA reads TGTGCCAGCTCACCACCAGGGACAGGGAACCACGAGCAGTACTTC. It encodes CASSPPGTGNHEQYF.

The V gene is TRBV7-9, the J gene TRBJ2-4, with TRBD1 matching over 9 bases. CDR1 is SEHNR, CDR2 FQNEAQ, per germline (reference sequence). The trim removed 5 bases at V and 7 bases at J, leaving 18 bases unmatched. This CDR3 region has 18 residues. CDR3 amino acids: CASSLSAGQGSIPNIQYF. The CDR3 DNA reads as TGTGCCAGCAGCCTTTCGGCCGGACAGGGGAGTATTCCGAACATTCAGTACTTC.

This clone appeared once. The chain links TRBV6-5 to TRBJ2-1, with unresolved D. V lost 6 bases and J 7 bases, leaving 16 bases between the germline ends. The CDR3 contains 14 residues. The germline CDR1 and CDR2 sequences are MNHEY and SVGAGI. In DNA form, the CDR3 reads TGTGCCAGCAGCACGCCACTATATCCTAATGAGCAGTTCTTC. Translation gives CASSTPLYPNEQFF.

The J gene is TRBJ2-1, the V gene TRBV7-3; 8 nucleotides match TRBD2. The CDR3 covers 16 residues. V lost 4 bases to trimming and J lost 4 bases; unmatched junction nucleotides: 9. CDR1 and CDR2 from the germline V gene are SGHTA and FQGTGA. The CDR3 DNA is TGTGCCAGCAGCTACCAAGGGTCTAGCGGGTACAATGAGCAGTTCTTC. Its protein is CASSYQGSSGYNEQFF.

This clone came up a few times. This sequence joins TRBV4-3 and TRBJ1-1; D is ambiguous. Germline V CDR1 and CDR2: LGHNA, YSLEER. V lost 2 bases, J lost 8 bases, and 12 bases lay in between. The CDR3 length is 13 residues. The CDR3 region is CASSQPDRGEAFF. As DNA, the CDR3 is TGCGCCAGCAGCCAACCTGACCGAGGGGAAGCTTTCTTT.

The CDR3 reads CASSERGVRQPQHF. The CDR3 bases are TGTGCCAGCAGTGAACGAGGAGTTAGGCAGCCCCAGCATTTT. This rearrangement joins TRBV6-1 to TRBJ1-5; D not resolved. V was pared by 2 bases and J by 7 bases, with 12 bases between. Germline V gives CDR1 MNHNS, CDR2 SASEGT. This CDR3 has 14 amino acids.

V gene TRBV6-5 combines with J gene TRBJ2-5; D remains ambiguous. The CDR3 is 14 residues long. In germline, CDR1 is MNHEY, CDR2 SVGAGI. V was shortened by 0 bases and J by 4 bases, with 9 bases between the two germline ends. The CDR3 sequence is CASSYSSSGETQYF. The CDR3 DNA follows: TGTGCCAGCAGTTACTCTAGTTCCGGAGAGACCCAGTACTTC.

CDR3 sequence reads: CASSSTGGTSGNNEQFF. As DNA, the CDR3 is TGTGCCAGCAGCTCCACTGGCGGGACTAGCGGCAACAATGAGCAGTTCTTC. This chain uses TRBV7-6 with TRBJ2-1; 11 bases agree with TRBD2. From germline, CDR1 is SGHVS and CDR2 FNYEAQ. The CDR3 runs 17 residues. V gave up 4 bases and J gave up 5 bases; unmatched junction bases: 10.